One and the same sample provided the 29 T cell receptor beta chains below, sequenced in a study of T cells in Graves' hyperthyroidism and ophthalmopathy. Amplification yielded TCR beta CDR3 regions, with RNA transcripts as the source. TCR CDR3 underwent first-round RT-PCR with the HTBI primer set. TCRdb re-called the multiplex PCR reads with MiXCR, one entry per CDR3 protein. Of 300,000 to 450,000 distinct CDR3 sequences listed, roughly 25% were seen once; the top ten hold about 70%. The source material was blood. The receptors were sampled from a man aged 50-59 years with Graves' hyperthyroidism.

This clonotype was seen a handful of times. The V call is TRBV20-1, the J call TRBJ2-7, with a tentative D call TRBD1 (6 bases). CDR3 length: 14 residues. Trimming removed 3 bases at V and 1 base at J, with 13 bases between. Per germline, CDR1 DFQATT and CDR2 SNEGSKA (reference sequence). The CDR3 region is CSARGRTASYEQYF. CDR3 DNA sequence: TGCAGTGCTAGGGGACGGACAGCTTCCTACGAGCAGTACTTC.

This clonotype turned up a few times. The chain employs TRBV5-1 and TRBJ2-1; 11 nucleotides agree with TRBD2. V lost 4 bases to trimming and J lost 9 bases; unmatched junction nucleotides: 6. This CDR3 has 14 amino acids. Germline V gene sequence: CDR1 SGHRS, CDR2 YFSETQ. In DNA, the CDR3 is TGCGCCAGCAGCCTTAGCGGGAGGGCCAGTGAGCAGTTCTTC. Translated, it gives CASSLSGRASEQFF.

The chain recombines TRBV10-3 with TRBJ1-5; 7 bases align to TRBD1. Germline V gene sequence: CDR1 ENHRY, CDR2 SYGVKD. CDR3 length: 15 amino acids. Trimming at V came to 4 bases and at J to 4 bases, leaving 7 bases not matched to a gene. CDR3 nucleotide sequence: TGTGCCATCAGTGGAGGGACAGCCAAAAATCAGCCCCAGCATTTT. Translated: CAISGGTAKNQPQHF.

Note on this clonotype: No conserved phenylalanine or tryptophan ends this CDR3, so it is likely a read error. The chain couples TRBV12-3 or TRBV12-4 to TRBJ2-1; 8 bases align to TRBD2. CDR3 length: 15 residues. V lost 6 bases and J lost 2; bases outside the gene matches: 6. CDR3 residues: CASSRAGAAYNEQFL. CDR3 sequence (DNA): TGTGCCAGCAGCAGAGCGGGAGCGGCCTACAATGAGCAGTTCCTC.

This CDR3 reads CASSSGLGSYEQYF. The CDR3 DNA reads TGTGCCAGCAGCTCTGGACTAGGGTCCTACGAGCAGTACTTC. J is TRBJ2-7 and V is TRBV7-9, with 7 bases fitting TRBD2. From germline, CDR1 is SEHNR and CDR2 FQNEAQ (reference sequence). The CDR3 has 14 residues. V shed 4 bases, J shed 1 base, and the junction held 4 bases outside the gene matches.

The rearrangement uses TRBV5-1 and TRBJ2-7; TRBD2 matches at 8 bases. The CDR3 runs to 14 residues. The germline gives CDR1 SGHRS, CDR2 YFSETQ. Trimming took 0 bases from V and 4 from J; bases not matched to a gene: 3. CDR3 DNA sequence: TGCGCCAGCAGCTTGGGGACTAGCTTGTACGAGCAGTACTTC. It yields the protein CASSLGTSLYEQYF.

In this sample, this clonotype turned up a few times. The V call is TRBV6-5, the J call TRBJ2-7; 9 nucleotides align to TRBD1. The germline gives CDR1 MNHEY, CDR2 SVGAGI. This CDR3 spans 16 amino acids. The trim removed 2 bases at V and 2 bases at J, leaving 7 bases unmatched. The CDR3, as DNA: TGTGCCAGCAGTTACGCCACCGGGACAGGGACCTACGAGCAGTACTTC. This codes for CASSYATGTGTYEQYF.

V is TRBV6-1 and J is TRBJ2-2, with D perhaps matching TRBD2 (6 bases). The germline V and J ends were trimmed by 6 bases and 1 base, with 15 bases remaining between them. Germline CDR1 MNHNS, CDR2 SASEGT. The CDR3 has 16 amino acids. The CDR3 DNA reads as TGTGCCAGCAGCTCCCTTTGGAGGGTGAACACCGGGGAGCTGTTTTTT. Protein product: CASSSLWRVNTGELFF.

This clonotype was observed a handful of times. V and J are TRBV19 and TRBJ2-3; 14 bases match TRBD2. In germline, CDR1 is LNHDA, CDR2 SQIVND (reference sequence). With V trimmed by 10 bases and J by 2 bases, 17 bases remained unmatched. The CDR3 spans 19 residues. CDR3 sequence reads: CATKPGLAGVEGLTDTQYF. The CDR3 DNA reads as TGTGCCACCAAGCCGGGACTAGCGGGAGTGGAGGGACTCACAGATACGCAGTATTTT. The variable domain in full, completed from reference TRBV19 and TRBJ2-3, reads DGGITQSPKYLFRKEGQNVTLSCEQNLNHDAMYWYRQDPGQGLRLIYYSQIVNDFQKGDIAEGYSVSREKKESFPLTVTSAQKNPTAFYLCATKPGLAGVEGLTDTQYFGPGTRLTVL.

J is TRBJ1-6 and V is TRBV20-1; TRBD1 agrees at 7 bases. The junction had 6 bases not matched to a gene; V was cut back by 1 base and J by 3 bases. Germline V lookup: CDR1 DFQATT, CDR2 SNEGSKA (reference sequence). This CDR3 has 16 amino acids. For the CDR3, the DNA is TGCAGTGCTAGAGCTACAGGGGCCCTCTATAATTCACCCCTCCACTTT. Translated: CSARATGALYNSPLHF.

This clonotype was seen repeatedly, ten times or more. The chain recombines TRBV3-1 with TRBJ1-2; no firm D call. From germline, CDR1 is LGHDT and CDR2 YNNKEL (reference sequence). Trimming took off 2 bases at V and 3 bases at J, with 4 bases between the two ends. The CDR3 sequence is 12 residues long. CDR3 coding DNA: TGTGCCAGCAGCCAAAGACACTATGGCTACACCTTC. It yields the protein CASSQRHYGYTF.

This rearrangement joins TRBV9 to TRBJ1-4, with 9 bases aligning to TRBD1. The CDR3 extends over 22 amino acids. Per germline, CDR1 SGDLS and CDR2 YYNGEE. Trimming at V came to 4 bases and at J to 0 bases, leaving 22 bases not matched to a gene. As DNA, the CDR3 is TGTGCCAGCAGCCCACCCTCGGGTTCGGGACAGGGAGCGACCTCAACTAATGAAAAACTGTTTTTT. Translated, it gives CASSPPSGSGQGATSTNEKLFF.

This rearrangement joins TRBV6-1 to TRBJ2-5, with D possibly matching TRBD2 (6 bases). Deletions cut 8 bases from V and 4 bases from J, with 14 bases between. The CDR3 sequence is 13 residues long. Germline CDR1 and CDR2: MNHNS and SASEGT. The CDR3 DNA sequence: TGTGCCAGCCGACGGAGGGGTTTAGAGACCCAGTACTTC. It translates to CASRRRGLETQYF.

This chain uses TRBV20-1 with TRBJ2-5, with D tentatively TRBD2 (6 bases). The CDR3 is made up of 13 amino acids. CDR1 and CDR2 from the germline V gene are DFQATT and SNEGSKA (reference sequence). V was pared by 5 bases and J by 0 bases, with 10 bases between. This chain's CDR3 is CSAFLANQETQYF. As DNA, the CDR3 is TGCAGTGCTTTTCTAGCGAACCAAGAGACCCAGTACTTC.

In this sample, this clonotype turned up once. This CDR3 reads CASSLTPGPPTDTQYF. DNA of the CDR3: TGTGCCAGCAGCTTAACTCCGGGGCCCCCCACAGATACGCAGTATTTT. The chain recombines TRBV7-2 with TRBJ2-3, with D perhaps given as TRBD1 or TRBD2 (5 bases each). V lost 2 bases and J lost 2, with 14 bases in between. The CDR3 loop spans 16 amino acids. CDR1 SGHTA and CDR2 FQGNSA come from the germline V gene.

The J gene is TRBJ2-5, the V gene TRBV6-6, with D perhaps TRBD2 (6 bases). Between the trimmed V and J ends, which lost 2 bases and 5 bases, there was a span of 12 bases. Per germline, CDR1 MNHNY and CDR2 SVGAGI (reference sequence). This CDR3 is 14 amino acids long. The CDR3 DNA follows: TGTGCCAGCAGTTACGGGCTAGCGATGGAGACCCAGTACTTC. Amino acids: CASSYGLAMETQYF.

The V and J genes are TRBV7-3 and TRBJ2-2, with D perhaps matching TRBD2 (5 bases). This CDR3 is 15 amino acids long. CDR1 is SGHTA, CDR2 FQGTGA, per germline. The V end was cut by 2 bases, the J end by 5 bases, with 12 bases between. This CDR3 reads CASSLALAITGELFF. The CDR3 coding sequence is TGTGCCAGCAGCTTAGCTCTAGCTATTACCGGGGAGCTGTTTTTT.

This clonotype was counted only a few times. The chain employs TRBV2 and TRBJ1-5; D is perhaps TRBD1 (6 bases). V gave up 7 bases and J gave up 2 bases, with 18 bases separating them. The CDR3 consists of 16 residues. Per the germline V gene, CDR1 is SNHLY and CDR2 is FYNNEI. The CDR3 coding sequence is TGTGCCAGCAATATACAGGGAAGTTTAGGCAATCAGCCCCAGCATTTT. Its translation: CASNIQGSLGNQPQHF.

In its sample, this clonotype was seen many times. This chain uses TRBV11-3 with TRBJ2-3; D remains unclear. Trimming took 0 bases from V and 9 from J, leaving 7 bases between them. Germline values: CDR1 SGHNT, CDR2 YENEEA. This CDR3 has 12 amino acids. In nucleotides, the CDR3 is TGTGCCAGCAGCTTAGATCCCGGGACGCAGTATTTT. As protein: CASSLDPGTQYF.

The chain recombines TRBV5-1 with TRBJ1-2, with D uncertain. Trimming took 4 bases from V and 6 from J, leaving 19 bases between them. Germline lookup yields CDR1 SGHRS and CDR2 YFSETQ. This CDR3 region has 15 residues. CDR3 loop: CASSEPPAGRNGYTF. In nucleotides, the CDR3 is TGCGCCAGCAGCGAACCCCCGGCAGGAAGGAATGGCTACACCTTC.

The gene calls are TRBV7-8 and TRBJ2-2; weak D call: TRBD1 (6 bases). With 2 bases removed from V and 5 bases from J, the gap between germline ends came to 15 bases. The CDR3 extends over 16 amino acids. Germline assignment: CDR1 SGHVS and CDR2 FQNEAQ. CDR3 amino acids: CASSLRTGTGTGELFF. The CDR3 DNA reads as TGTGCCAGCAGCTTACGGACGGGAACAGGGACCGGGGAGCTGTTTTTT.

This clonotype showed up many times. CDR3 bases: TGCAGTGCTAAGGGGGCGGGAGGTCTGGAGACCCAGTACTTC. It yields the protein CSAKGAGGLETQYF. The chain joins TRBV20-1 to TRBJ2-5; tentative D call: TRBD2 (8 bases). Germline V lookup: CDR1 DFQATT, CDR2 SNEGSKA (reference sequence). V lost 4 bases to trimming and J lost 5 bases, with 17 bases between them. The CDR3 totals 14 residues.

The table lists this clonotype with a few counts. This chain joins TRBV11-2 and TRBJ2-1; TRBD1 agrees at 7 bases. Germline V gene sequence: CDR1 SGHAT, CDR2 FQNNGV. V was pared by 4 bases and J by 9 bases, with 15 bases of the junction left unmatched. The CDR3 covers 16 residues. The CDR3 is CASSSIARGSSVEQFF. The DNA of the CDR3 is TGTGCCAGCAGCTCTATTGCCAGGGGGTCTTCGGTTGAGCAGTTCTTC.

This rearrangement joins TRBV12-3 or TRBV12-4 to TRBJ1-2; D unresolved. V lost 6 bases, J lost 9 bases, and 23 bases lay in between. This CDR3 comprises 15 residues. The CDR3 sequence is CASSPRSARLKSYTF. CDR3 bases: TGTGCCAGCAGCCCCCGTTCAGCTCGCTTGAAGAGCTACACCTTC.

This clonotype was counted at least ten times. The genes are TRBV28 and TRBJ2-7; TRBD1 is a possible D gene (6 bases). The CDR3 contains 13 residues. Germline V gene lookup returns CDR1 MDHEN and CDR2 SYDVKM. In nucleotides, the CDR3 is TGTGCAGTTTCGAGGGGGATTGGCTACGAGCAGTACTTC. It specifies CAVSRGIGYEQYF.

J is TRBJ2-1 and V is TRBV6-2 or TRBV6-3, with 11 bases that match TRBD1. The CDR3 length is 14 residues. The germline gives CDR1 MNHEY, CDR2 SVGEGT. The J segment lost 4 bases and the V segment lost 7 bases, leaving 3 bases of the junction unmatched. The CDR3 nucleotides are TGTGCCAGCACAGGGGACAGGGGGTACAATGAGCAGTTCTTC. Amino acid sequence: CASTGDRGYNEQFF.

This clonotype was seen many times. This rearrangement joins TRBV7-9 to TRBJ2-5, with 9 bases that match TRBD2. Germline assignment: CDR1 SEHNR and CDR2 FQNEAQ (reference sequence). J gave up 4 bases and V 8 bases, and 5 bases lay outside the gene matches. This CDR3 has 13 amino acids. The CDR3: CASQRAGGETQYF. Written as DNA, the CDR3 is TGTGCCAGCCAACGAGCGGGAGGAGAGACCCAGTACTTC.

The V call is TRBV5-1, the J call TRBJ1-6; D is unresolved. V was shortened by 0 bases and J by 6 bases, with 7 bases between the two germline ends. This CDR3 comprises 14 residues. CDR1 is SGHRS and CDR2 is YFSETQ in the germline V gene. The CDR3 loop reads CASSLEQSNSPLHF. CDR3 sequence (DNA): TGCGCCAGCAGCTTGGAACAGAGTAATTCACCCCTCCACTTT.

The chain carries TRBV12-5 and TRBJ2-3; D gene unclear. Trimming shortened V by 2 bases and J by 2 bases, and 5 bases separated the two germline ends. This CDR3 comprises 13 residues. Germline lookup yields CDR1 LGHNT and CDR2 FRNRAP. The CDR3 region is CASGLRITDTQYF. CDR3 coding DNA: TGTGCTAGTGGTTTGAGGATCACAGATACGCAGTATTTT.